The clone carrying this TCR beta chain appeared many times. The data originate from a study of T cells in Graves' hyperthyroidism and ophthalmopathy. Study at large: Blood from the periphery was taken at initial diagnosis, before any treatment.

Amplified TCR beta CDR3 regions came from RNA transcripts. First-round RT-PCR targeting the TCR CDR3 was performed with the HTBI primer set. TCRdb passed the multiplex PCR reads through MiXCR, listing each CDR3 protein once. The sample contains under 40,000 distinct CDR3 sequences, 40% to 60% of which appear only once. V gave up 5 bases and J gave up 2 bases, with 16 bases separating them. The CDR3 has 15 amino acids. From germline, CDR1 is DFQATT and CDR2 SNEGSKA (reference sequence). The sequenced sample was blood. The chain has TRBV20-1 and TRBJ1-5, with D perhaps matching TRBD1 (5 bases). This TCR derives from a man aged 35 to 55 with Graves' ophthalmopathy. CDR3 coding DNA: TGCAGTGCTCTCCGGTGGGGCCTTGGCAATCAGCCCCAGCATTTT. This sequence encodes CSALRWGLGNQPQHF.